One and the same sample provided the 20 T cell receptor beta chains below, sequenced in a study of blood T cell repertoires in COVID-19 (dated by TCRdb to 2020 to 2022). Libraries were prepared through the immunoSEQ multiplex PCR assay. The clones in this table, taken by TCRdb from immuneACCESS, are in-frame only. Not every clone is retained; where verified, under half of the shortfall comes from an unresolved V gene, and the cause of the rest is unknown. The sample table records about 270,000 clones; approximately 88% of these occur just once. The ten largest account for 2% to 2.5% of the sample. The specimen was peripheral blood. The receptors were sampled from a man aged 45-65 years with acute or convalescent COVID-19.

This rearrangement joins TRBV19 to TRBJ2-1, with 8 bases that match TRBD2. This CDR3 contains 17 residues. The V gene's germline CDR1 is LNHDA and CDR2 SQIVND (reference sequence). After removal of 5 bases from V and 0 bases from J, the junction contained 9 bases not matched to a gene. The CDR3 reads CASSSTLAGSSYNEQFF. In DNA, the CDR3 is TGTGCCAGTAGTTCAACCTTAGCGGGAAGCTCCTACAATGAGCAGTTCTTC.

The chain is built from TRBV7-8 and TRBJ1-2, with 9 positions matching TRBD1. Looked up from germline, CDR1 is SGHVS and CDR2 is FQNEAQ. The CDR3 consists of 17 residues. V was pared by 6 bases and J by 5 bases, with 16 bases of the junction left unmatched. CDR3 residues: CASSSRDRAPAGYGYTF. CDR3 nucleotides: TGTGCCAGCAGTTCCCGGGACAGGGCGCCGGCAGGATATGGCTACACCTTC.

CDR3 coding DNA: TGTGCCAGCAGCTCCTGGGCAGGAACTGGGGCCAACGTCCTGACTTTC. Translation: CASSSWAGTGANVLTF. The rearrangement uses TRBV7-2 and TRBJ2-6; the D is unclear. Trimming cost V 4 bases and J 2 bases, with 12 bases left between them. The CDR3 has 16 residues. Germline V gives CDR1 SGHTA, CDR2 FQGNSA.

This clone was observed a single time. The chain links TRBV29-1 to TRBJ2-7, with TRBD1 matching 7 bases. The V gene's germline CDR1 is SQVTM and CDR2 ANQGSEA. V gave up 3 bases and J gave up 0 bases; unmatched junction bases: 2. This CDR3 is built from 13 residues. The CDR3 protein is CSVDGDSSYEQYF. In DNA, the CDR3 is TGCAGCGTTGACGGGGACAGCTCCTACGAGCAGTACTTC.

This clone was observed a single time. The J gene is TRBJ2-2, the V gene TRBV12-3 or TRBV12-4, with D possibly TRBD2 on 5 matching bases. The CDR3 extends over 13 amino acids. V shed 7 bases and J shed 5 bases, with 11 bases lying between them. This CDR3 is CASTFGVTGELFF. In DNA, the CDR3 is TGTGCCAGCACTTTCGGGGTAACCGGGGAGCTGTTTTTT.

The gene calls are TRBV4-2 and TRBJ1-4, with D maybe TRBD1 (5 bases). The germline gives CDR1 LGHNA, CDR2 YNFKEQ. V gave up 2 bases and J gave up 0 bases, with 13 bases separating them. The CDR3 loop spans 17 amino acids. The CDR3 nucleotides read TGTGCCAGCAGCCAACTTTGGACACGTCCAACTAATGAAAAACTGTTTTTT. Protein product: CASSQLWTRPTNEKLFF.

V usage is TRBV4-2 and J usage is TRBJ1-2; D not resolved. Trimming removed 3 bases from V and 5 bases from J, with 7 bases in between. CDR3 length equals 12 residues. CDR1 is LGHNA, CDR2 YNFKEQ, per germline. The CDR3 DNA reads as TGTGCCAGCAGCCAGGGAGATTATGGCTACACCTTC. It translates to CASSQGDYGYTF.

V gene TRBV18 combines with J gene TRBJ2-2; D not certain. V was pared by 0 bases and J by 4 bases, with 9 bases between. From germline, CDR1 is KGHSH and CDR2 LQKENI. The CDR3 has 15 amino acids. The CDR3 sequence is CASSPPSRSTGELFF. Here the CDR3 DNA reads TGTGCCAGCTCACCACCTAGTCGTTCCACCGGGGAGCTGTTTTTT.

V usage is TRBV20-1 and J usage is TRBJ1-6; maybe TRBD1 (6 bases). Trimming pared 3 bases from V and 5 bases from J, leaving 23 bases between. CDR3 length equals 18 residues. The V gene's germline CDR1 is DFQATT and CDR2 SNEGSKA (reference sequence). The CDR3 sequence: CSASSRPARGADNSPLHF. The CDR3 region has the DNA TGCAGTGCTAGTTCACGTCCCGCCCGGGGGGCGGATAATTCACCCCTCCACTTT.

This chain connects TRBV4-2 to TRBJ2-2, with a possible D match to TRBD2 (6 bases). From germline, CDR1 is LGHNA and CDR2 YNFKEQ. V shed 7 bases and J shed 3 bases, with 12 bases lying between them. The CDR3 sequence is 14 residues long. This CDR3 is CASNPGLHTGELFF. The CDR3 DNA is TGTGCCAGCAACCCGGGACTCCACACCGGGGAGCTGTTTTTT.

The rearrangement uses TRBV2 and TRBJ1-1; tentative D call: TRBD1 (6 bases). Germline V gene data show CDR1 as SNHLY and CDR2 as FYNNEI. Trimming removed 3 bases from V and 5 bases from J, with 10 bases in between. This CDR3 is 13 amino acids long. This CDR3 is CASSDYRVTEAFF. In DNA, the CDR3 is TGTGCCAGCAGTGACTACAGGGTAACTGAAGCTTTCTTT.

The chain joins TRBV24-1 to TRBJ2-2, with D possibly being TRBD2 (5 bases). Germline V gene sequence: CDR1 KGHDR, CDR2 SFDVKD. Trimming pared 4 bases from V and 12 bases from J, leaving 11 bases between. The CDR3 is 12 amino acids. CDR3 sequence reads: CATSDGVTKLFF. CDR3 sequence (DNA): TGTGCCACCAGTGACGGGGTGACGAAGCTGTTTTTT.

This chain links TRBV14 with TRBJ1-6; 8 nucleotides align to TRBD1. The CDR3 covers 15 residues. V dropped 6 bases and J dropped 2; count of bases not matched to a gene: 3. Looked up from germline, CDR1 is SGHDN and CDR2 is FVKESK. Here the CDR3 reads CASSRDRTYNSPLHF. Written as DNA, the CDR3 is TGTGCCAGCAGTCGGGACAGGACCTATAATTCACCCCTCCACTTT.

This chain connects TRBV6-6 to TRBJ1-4; D uncertain. The CDR3 loop spans 15 amino acids. V was shortened by 3 bases and J by 4 bases, with 12 bases between the two germline ends. The germline V gene encodes CDR1 MNHNY and CDR2 SVGAGI (reference sequence). Here the CDR3 DNA reads TGTGCCAGCAGTTATCGGCAGGCCATTAATGAAAAACTGTTTTTT. Residues: CASSYRQAINEKLFF.

The chain recombines TRBV5-1 with TRBJ1-6; D might be TRBD1 (5 bases). Germline-derived CDR1 and CDR2 are SGHRS and YFSETQ. CDR3 length: 15 residues. Between the trimmed V and J ends, which lost 4 bases and 7 bases, there was a span of 15 bases. The CDR3 loop is CASSTRQTGNSPLHF. DNA for the CDR3: TGCGCCAGCAGCACCCGACAGACGGGCAATTCACCCCTCCACTTT.

The chain uses TRBV19 and TRBJ2-7; 9 bases map to TRBD2. The CDR3 runs 15 residues. CDR1 LNHDA and CDR2 SQIVND come from the germline V gene (reference sequence). V dropped 4 bases and J dropped 0; count of bases not matched to a gene: 4. CDR3 in amino acids: CASSRLAGISYEQYF. The CDR3 DNA is TGTGCCAGTAGTAGGCTAGCGGGGATCTCCTACGAGCAGTACTTC.

This chain connects TRBV7-8 to TRBJ2-7; D possibly corresponds to TRBD1 (6 bases). The CDR3 sequence is 15 residues long. V was cut by 4 bases and J by 2 bases, with 15 bases left in between. Germline V gives CDR1 SGHVS, CDR2 FQNEAQ. The CDR3, as DNA: TGTGCCAGCAGCTCTAAAGGGACAAATCCCTACGAGCAGTACTTC. This encodes CASSSKGTNPYEQYF.

The gene calls are TRBV5-1 and TRBJ2-5; D remains ambiguous. Trimming shortened V by 1 base and J by 2 bases, and 15 bases separated the two germline ends. The CDR3 totals 16 residues. The germline V gene encodes CDR1 SGHRS and CDR2 YFSETQ. The CDR3 DNA is TGCGCCAGCAGCTTGTCTTTTACCTCAGGACAAGAGACCCAGTACTTC. Its translation is CASSLSFTSGQETQYF.

The chain is built from TRBV5-4 and TRBJ2-3, with 8 positions matching TRBD1. The CDR3 length is 17 residues. V lost 4 bases to trimming and J lost 0 bases; unmatched junction nucleotides: 10. CDR1 is SGHNT and CDR2 is YYREEE in the germline V gene (reference sequence). This CDR3 reads CASSPRTGPFSTDTQYF. The CDR3 region has the DNA TGTGCCAGCAGCCCGAGGACAGGGCCCTTTAGCACAGATACGCAGTATTTT. The full variable domain, completed using reference TRBV5-4 and TRBJ2-3, is ETGVTQSPTHLIKTRGQQVTLRCSSQSGHNTVSWYQQALGQGPQFIFQYYREEENGRGNFPPRFSGLQFPNYSSELNVNALELDDSALYLCASSPRTGPFSTDTQYFGPGTRLTVL.

The chain links TRBV30 to TRBJ2-7; 11 nucleotides line up with TRBD2. Germline trimming cut 0 bases from V and 4 bases from J; bases unmatched to any gene: 5. CDR3 size: 15 residues. Germline-derived CDR1 and CDR2 are GTSNPN and SVGIG (reference sequence). The CDR3 loop is CAWSVGTSGQYEQYF. The CDR3 nucleotides read TGTGCCTGGAGTGTGGGGACTAGCGGCCAATACGAGCAGTACTTC.